The clone carrying this T cell receptor (beta chain) occurred many times. Its antigen is as yet unknown. The record originates from a study of T cells in Graves' hyperthyroidism and ophthalmopathy. Across the study: It was at initial diagnosis, before any treatment, that peripheral blood was collected.

Amplification yielded TCR beta CDR3 regions, with RNA transcripts as the source. TCR CDR3 regions were first amplified by RT-PCR with HTBI primers. TCRdb independently ran MiXCR on the multiplex PCR reads; one entry per CDR3 protein. The sample gives approximately 530,000 distinct CDR3 sequences, approximately 20% of which show up once; 40% to 50% is in the top ten. This CDR3 is 14 amino acids long. After removal of 6 bases from V and 4 bases from J, the junction contained 7 bases not matched to a gene. Germline loops: CDR1 DFQATT, CDR2 SNEGSKA (reference sequence). Study-level points and caveats: Model predictions of ophthalmopathy came a median 6.5 months before onset.

Uncontrolled infection, other autoimmune disease, pregnancy or lactation barred patients from enrollment. Fresh peripheral blood, 9.5 to 10 ml of it, supplied the PBMCs. Sequenced material: blood. The sequence was obtained from a man aged 35-49 years with Graves' ophthalmopathy. The gene calls are TRBV20-1 and TRBJ2-1, with 9 bases matching TRBD2. CDR3 DNA: TGCAGTGCACCGGCTAGCGGGACGTACAATGAGCAGTTCTTC. This encodes CSAPASGTYNEQFF.